The clone carrying this T cell receptor beta chain was picked up a small number of times. Its specificity is not known. The data belong to a study of long-term antiretroviral therapy in people with HIV. Broader study findings: Investigators report no available data on ART adherence, viral resistance or therapy changes. Post-ART samples showed increased diversity that remained below transplant donor control levels.

The libraries were made with immunoSEQ v3.0 at survey level. Clones were read by immunoSEQ multiplex PCR, and TCRdb kept only the in-frame ones, dropping some. The table lists approximately 20,000 clones, around 76% of them singletons. The CDR3 loop spans 14 amino acids. J lost 5 bases, V lost 2 bases, and 1 base had no gene match. CDR1 is MNHNY and CDR2 is SVGAGI in the germline V gene (reference sequence). The sequencing here drew on unsorted PBMCs, taken around 21 months before starting antiretroviral therapy. The V gene is TRBV6-6, the J gene TRBJ1-2, with TRBD1 identical over 11 bases. This sequence originates from a woman aged 40 to 49 with HIV. In nucleotides, the CDR3 is TGTGCCAGCAGTTACGGGACAGGGGGATATGGCTACACCTTC. Its protein product is CASSYGTGGYGYTF.